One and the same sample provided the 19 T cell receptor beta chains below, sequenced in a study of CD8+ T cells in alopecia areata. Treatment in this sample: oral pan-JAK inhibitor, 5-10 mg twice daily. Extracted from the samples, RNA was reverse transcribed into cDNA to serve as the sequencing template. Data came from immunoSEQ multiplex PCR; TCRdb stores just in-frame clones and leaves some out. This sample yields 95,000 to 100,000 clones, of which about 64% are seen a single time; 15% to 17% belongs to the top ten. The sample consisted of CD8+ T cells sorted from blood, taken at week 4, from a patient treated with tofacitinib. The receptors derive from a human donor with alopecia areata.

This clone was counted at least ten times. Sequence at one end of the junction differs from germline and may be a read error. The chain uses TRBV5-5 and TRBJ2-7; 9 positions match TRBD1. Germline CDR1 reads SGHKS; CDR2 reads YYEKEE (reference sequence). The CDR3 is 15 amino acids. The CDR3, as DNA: TGCGCCAGCAGCCCTGTGACAGGGGGCTCCTACGAGCAGTACTTC. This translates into CASSPVTGGSYEQYF.

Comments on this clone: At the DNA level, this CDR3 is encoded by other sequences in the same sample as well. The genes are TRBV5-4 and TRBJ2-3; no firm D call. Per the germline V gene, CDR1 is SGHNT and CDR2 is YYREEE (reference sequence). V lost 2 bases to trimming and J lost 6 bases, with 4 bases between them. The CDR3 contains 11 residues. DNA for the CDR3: TGTGCCAGCAGCTTCACGGATACGCAGTATTTT. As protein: CASSFTDTQYF.

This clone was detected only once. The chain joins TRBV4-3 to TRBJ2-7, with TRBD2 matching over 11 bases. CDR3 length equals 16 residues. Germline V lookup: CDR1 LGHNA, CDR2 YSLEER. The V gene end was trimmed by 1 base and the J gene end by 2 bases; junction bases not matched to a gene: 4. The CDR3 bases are TGCGCCAGCAGCCAAGGACTAGCGGGGCCAGCCTACGAGCAGTACTTC. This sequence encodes CASSQGLAGPAYEQYF.

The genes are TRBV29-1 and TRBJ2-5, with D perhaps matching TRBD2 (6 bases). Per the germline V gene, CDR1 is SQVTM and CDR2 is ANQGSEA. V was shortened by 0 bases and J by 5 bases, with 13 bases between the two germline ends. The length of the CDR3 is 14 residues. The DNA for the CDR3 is TGCAGCGTTGAAGATATGGAGGGGTTGGAGACCCAGTACTTC. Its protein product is CSVEDMEGLETQYF.

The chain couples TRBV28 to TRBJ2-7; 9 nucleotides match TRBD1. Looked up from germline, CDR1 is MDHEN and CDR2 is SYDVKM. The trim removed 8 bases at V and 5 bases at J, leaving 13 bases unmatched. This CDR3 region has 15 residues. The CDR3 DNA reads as TGTGCCAGCCGGGTGGCCGGACAGGGGATCCACGAGCAGTACTTC. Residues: CASRVAGQGIHEQYF.

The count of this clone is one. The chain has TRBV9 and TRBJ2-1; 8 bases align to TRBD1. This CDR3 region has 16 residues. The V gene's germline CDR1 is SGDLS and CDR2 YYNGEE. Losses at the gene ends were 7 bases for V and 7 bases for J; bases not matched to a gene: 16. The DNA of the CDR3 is TGTGCCAGCTCGGACGAAGGTCAGGGGGCTTATAATGAGCAGTTCTTC. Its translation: CASSDEGQGAYNEQFF.

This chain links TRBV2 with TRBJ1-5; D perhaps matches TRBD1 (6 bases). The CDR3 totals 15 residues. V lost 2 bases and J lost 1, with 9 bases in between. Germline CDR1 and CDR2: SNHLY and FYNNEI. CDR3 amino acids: CASSEWGQSNQPQHF. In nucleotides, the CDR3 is TGTGCCAGCAGTGAATGGGGGCAGAGCAATCAGCCCCAGCATTTT.

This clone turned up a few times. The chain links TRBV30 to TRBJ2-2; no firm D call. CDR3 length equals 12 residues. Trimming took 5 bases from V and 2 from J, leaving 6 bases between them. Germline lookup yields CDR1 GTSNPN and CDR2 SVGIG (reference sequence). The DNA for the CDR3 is TGTGCCTGGGACGGTAACACCGGGGAGCTGTTTTTT. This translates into CAWDGNTGELFF.

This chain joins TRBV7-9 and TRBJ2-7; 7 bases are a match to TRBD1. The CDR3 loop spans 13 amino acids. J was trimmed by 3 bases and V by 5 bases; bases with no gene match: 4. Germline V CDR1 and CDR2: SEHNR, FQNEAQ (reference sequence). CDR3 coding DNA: TGTGCCAGCAGCGCCGGGACAGACTACGAGCAGTACTTC. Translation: CASSAGTDYEQYF.

CDR3: CASSPIAGGPDTQYF. DNA of the CDR3: TGTGCCAGCAGTCCAATAGCGGGGGGGCCAGATACGCAGTATTTT. The chain employs TRBV6-1 and TRBJ2-3, with TRBD2 matching over 11 bases. The germline V gene has CDR1 MNHNS and CDR2 SASEGT. The CDR3 runs 15 residues. V dropped 5 bases and J dropped 4; count of bases not matched to a gene: 5.

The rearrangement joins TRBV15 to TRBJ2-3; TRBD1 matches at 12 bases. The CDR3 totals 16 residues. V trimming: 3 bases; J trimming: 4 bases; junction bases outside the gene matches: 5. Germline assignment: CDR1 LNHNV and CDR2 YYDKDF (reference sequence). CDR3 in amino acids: CATSSGGTGGPDTQYF. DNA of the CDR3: TGTGCCACCAGCAGTGGTGGGACAGGGGGCCCAGATACGCAGTATTTT.

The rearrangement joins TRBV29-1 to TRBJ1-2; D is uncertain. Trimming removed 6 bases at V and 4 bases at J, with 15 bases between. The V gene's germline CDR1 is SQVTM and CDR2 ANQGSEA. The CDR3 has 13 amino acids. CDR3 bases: TGCAGCGTCGACTCCCGGGAATCCTATGGCTACACCTTC. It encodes CSVDSRESYGYTF. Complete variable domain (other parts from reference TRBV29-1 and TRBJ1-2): SAVISQKPSRDICQRGTSLTIQCQVDSQVTMMFWYRQQPGQSLTLIATANQGSEATYESGFVIDKFPISRPNLTFSTLTVSNMSPEDSSIYLCSVDSRESYGYTFGSGTRLTVV.

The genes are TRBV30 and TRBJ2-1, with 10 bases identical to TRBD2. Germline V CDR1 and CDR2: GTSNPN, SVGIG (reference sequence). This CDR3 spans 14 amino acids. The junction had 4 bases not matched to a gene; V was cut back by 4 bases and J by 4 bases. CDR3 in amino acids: CAWKREGAYNEQFF. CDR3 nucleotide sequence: TGTGCCTGGAAGCGGGAGGGAGCTTACAATGAGCAGTTCTTC.

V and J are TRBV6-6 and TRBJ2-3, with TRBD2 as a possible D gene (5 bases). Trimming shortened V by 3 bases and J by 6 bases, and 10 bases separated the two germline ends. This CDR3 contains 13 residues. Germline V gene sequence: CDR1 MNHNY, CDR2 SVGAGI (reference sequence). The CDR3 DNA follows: TGTGCCAGCAGTTATATTCCGGGGGATACGCAGTATTTT. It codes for CASSYIPGDTQYF.

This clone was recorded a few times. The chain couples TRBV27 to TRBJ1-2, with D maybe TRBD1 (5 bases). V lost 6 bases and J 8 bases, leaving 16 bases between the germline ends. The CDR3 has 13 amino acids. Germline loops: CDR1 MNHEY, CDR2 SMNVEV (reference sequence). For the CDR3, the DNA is TGTGCCAGCAGCCCCCTGGGGCAGGGCGGCTACACCTTC. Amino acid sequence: CASSPLGQGGYTF.

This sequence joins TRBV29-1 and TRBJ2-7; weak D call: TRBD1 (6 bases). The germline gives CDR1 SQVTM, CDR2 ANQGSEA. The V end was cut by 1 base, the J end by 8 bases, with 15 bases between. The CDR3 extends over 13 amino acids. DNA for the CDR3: TGCAGCGTTGAAGGTGCCAGGGGCGATAAGCAGTACTTC. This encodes CSVEGARGDKQYF.

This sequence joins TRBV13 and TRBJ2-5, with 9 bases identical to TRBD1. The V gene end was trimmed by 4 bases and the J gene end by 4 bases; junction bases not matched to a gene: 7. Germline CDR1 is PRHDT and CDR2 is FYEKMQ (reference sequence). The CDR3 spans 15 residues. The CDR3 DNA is TGTGCCAGCAGCTCACAGGGGGCCTTAGGAGAGACCCAGTACTTC. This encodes CASSSQGALGETQYF.

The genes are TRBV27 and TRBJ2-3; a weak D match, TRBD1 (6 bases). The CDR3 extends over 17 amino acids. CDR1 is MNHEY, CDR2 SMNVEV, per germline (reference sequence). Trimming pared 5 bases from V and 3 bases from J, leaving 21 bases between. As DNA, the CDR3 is TGTGCCAGCAGTCCCCCGGTTCAGGGGATATTGACAGATACGCAGTATTTT. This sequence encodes CASSPPVQGILTDTQYF.

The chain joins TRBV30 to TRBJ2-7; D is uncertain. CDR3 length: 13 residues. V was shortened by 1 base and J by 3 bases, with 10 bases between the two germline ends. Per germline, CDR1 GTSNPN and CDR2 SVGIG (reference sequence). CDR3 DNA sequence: TGTGCCTGGAGTGAGAACAGCCGCTACGAGCAGTACTTC. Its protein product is CAWSENSRYEQYF.